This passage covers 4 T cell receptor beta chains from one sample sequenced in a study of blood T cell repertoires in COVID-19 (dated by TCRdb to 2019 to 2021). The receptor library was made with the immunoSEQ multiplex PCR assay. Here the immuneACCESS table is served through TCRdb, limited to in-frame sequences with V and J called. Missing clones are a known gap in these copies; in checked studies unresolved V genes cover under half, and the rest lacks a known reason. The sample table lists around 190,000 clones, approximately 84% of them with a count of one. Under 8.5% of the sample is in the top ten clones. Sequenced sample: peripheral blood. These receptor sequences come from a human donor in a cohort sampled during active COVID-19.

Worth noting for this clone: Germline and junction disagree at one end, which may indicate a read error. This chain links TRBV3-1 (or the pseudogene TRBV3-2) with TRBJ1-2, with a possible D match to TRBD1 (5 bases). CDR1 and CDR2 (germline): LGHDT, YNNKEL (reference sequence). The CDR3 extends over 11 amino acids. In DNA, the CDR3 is TGTGCCAGCAGCCAAGATCAAGGGGTCCGCTTC. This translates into CASSQDQGVRF.

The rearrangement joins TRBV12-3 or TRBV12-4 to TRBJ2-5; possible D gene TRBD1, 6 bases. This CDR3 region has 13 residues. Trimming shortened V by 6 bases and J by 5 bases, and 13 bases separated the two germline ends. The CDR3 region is CASRGHPEETQYF. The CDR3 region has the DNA TGTGCCAGCAGGGGACACCCGGAGGAGACCCAGTACTTC.

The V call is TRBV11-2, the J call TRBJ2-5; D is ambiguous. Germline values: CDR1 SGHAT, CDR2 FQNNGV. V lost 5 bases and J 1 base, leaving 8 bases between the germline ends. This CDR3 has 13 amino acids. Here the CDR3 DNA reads TGTGCCAGCAGCCGTACACCCCAAGAGACCCAGTACTTC. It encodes CASSRTPQETQYF. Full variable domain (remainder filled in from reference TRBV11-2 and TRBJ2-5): EAGVAQSPRYKIIEKRQSVAFWCNPISGHATLYWYQQILGQGPKLLIQFQNNGVVDDSQLPKDRFSAERLKGVDSTLKIQPAKLEDSAVYLCASSRTPQETQYFGPGTRLLVL.

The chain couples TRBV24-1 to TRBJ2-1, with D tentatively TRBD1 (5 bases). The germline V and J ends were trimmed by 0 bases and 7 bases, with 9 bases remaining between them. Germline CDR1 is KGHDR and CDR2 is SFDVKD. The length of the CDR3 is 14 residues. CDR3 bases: TGTGCCACCAGTGATTTGAGGGGTGGGAATGAGCAGTTCTTC. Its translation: CATSDLRGGNEQFF.